The 4 T cell receptor beta chains below were found in one sample sequenced in a study of blood T cell repertoires in COVID-19. Method: immunoSEQ multiplex PCR; TCRdb's copy keeps in-frame clones and lacks some. Of about 89,000 clones in the sample, 60% to 85% were seen once. Source material: peripheral blood. All receptors derive from a human donor in a cohort sampled during active COVID-19.

The chain links TRBV5-1 to TRBJ2-3, with 8 positions matching TRBD2. Per germline, CDR1 SGHRS and CDR2 YFSETQ. CDR3 length: 16 amino acids. V lost 4 bases and J lost 5; bases outside the gene matches: 12. CDR3 bases: TGCGCCAGCAGCGCCCTGGCTAGCGGGCGGGGAGATACGCAGTATTTT. Translation: CASSALASGRGDTQYF.

This chain connects TRBV4-1 to TRBJ2-3; 7 positions match TRBD1. The CDR3 consists of 15 residues. CDR1 MGHRA and CDR2 YSYEKL come from the germline V gene. The ends lost 5 bases at V and 0 bases at J; junction bases unmatched: 5. CDR3 region: CASSAGTASTDTQYF. In DNA, the CDR3 is TGCGCCAGCAGCGCCGGGACAGCTAGCACAGATACGCAGTATTTT.

V gene TRBV5-1 combines with J gene TRBJ2-3, with TRBD1 as a possible D gene (5 bases). This CDR3 is 16 amino acids long. Germline V lookup: CDR1 SGHRS, CDR2 YFSETQ. V shed 1 base and J shed 0 bases, with 12 bases lying between them. CDR3 nucleotide sequence: TGCGCCAGCAGCTTGTCCCTACGACAGAGCACAGATACGCAGTATTTT. Its protein product is CASSLSLRQSTDTQYF.

J is TRBJ2-5 and V is TRBV6-2 or TRBV6-3, with D maybe TRBD2 (5 bases). V was shortened by 6 bases and J by 1 base, with 15 bases between the two germline ends. From germline, CDR1 is MNHEY and CDR2 SVGEGT. The CDR3 has 15 residues. CDR3 region: CASSRRTASQETQYF. Here the CDR3 DNA reads TGTGCCAGCAGCCGGAGGACGGCCAGCCAAGAGACCCAGTACTTC.